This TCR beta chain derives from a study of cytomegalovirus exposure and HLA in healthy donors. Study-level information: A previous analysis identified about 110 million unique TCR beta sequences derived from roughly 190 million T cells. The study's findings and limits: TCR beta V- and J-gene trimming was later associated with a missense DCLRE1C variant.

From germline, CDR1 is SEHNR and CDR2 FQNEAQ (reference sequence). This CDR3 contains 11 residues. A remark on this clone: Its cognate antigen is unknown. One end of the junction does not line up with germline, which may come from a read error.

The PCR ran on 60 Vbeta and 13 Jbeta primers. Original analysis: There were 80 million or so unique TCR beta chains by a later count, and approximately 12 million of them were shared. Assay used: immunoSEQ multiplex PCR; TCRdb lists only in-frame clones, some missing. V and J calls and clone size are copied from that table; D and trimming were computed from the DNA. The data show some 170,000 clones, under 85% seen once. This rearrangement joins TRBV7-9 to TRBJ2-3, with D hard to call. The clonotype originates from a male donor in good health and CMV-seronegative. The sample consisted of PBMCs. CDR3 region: CSSSAENTQYF. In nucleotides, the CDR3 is TGTTCCAGCAGCGCAGAAAATACGCAGTATTTT.